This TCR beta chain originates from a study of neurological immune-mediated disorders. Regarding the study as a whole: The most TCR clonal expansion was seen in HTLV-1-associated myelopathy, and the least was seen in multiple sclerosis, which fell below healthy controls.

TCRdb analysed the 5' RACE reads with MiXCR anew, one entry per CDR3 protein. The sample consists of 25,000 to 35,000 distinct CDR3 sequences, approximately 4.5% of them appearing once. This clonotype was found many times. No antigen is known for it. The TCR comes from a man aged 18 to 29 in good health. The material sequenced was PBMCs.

The CDR3 reads CSARGRDTEAFF. CDR3 bases: TGCAGTGCTAGAGGGAGGGACACTGAAGCTTTCTTT. This rearrangement joins TRBV20-1 to TRBJ1-1, with unresolved D. There are 12 residues in the CDR3. From germline, CDR1 is DFQATT and CDR2 SNEGSKA (reference sequence). V was pared by 1 base and J by 3 bases, with 6 bases between.